Listed below are T cell receptor beta chains from one sample, sequenced in a study of cytomegalovirus exposure and HLA in healthy donors. The data were produced by immunoSEQ multiplex PCR, yet TCRdb's version contains in-frame clones alone and is incomplete. This table has some 78,000 clones, roughly 72% appearing once. Sequenced: PBMCs. The receptors shown here come from a woman between 40 and 55 years old in good health and CMV-seropositive. The CDR3 runs from the conserved cysteine through the conserved F or W. D genes are given only for firm matches. Clone size is stated in some rows and not others, as once, few, many or a class when expanded.

v_call: TRBV28
cdr3_length: 15
j_call: TRBJ2-1
clone_size: NA
d_call: TRBD2
cdr3_aa: CASSSPTSGGAVVFF
cdr3_nt: TGTGCCAGCAGTTCCCCGACTAGCGGGGGGGCCGTGGTGTTCTTC

v_call: TRBV5-6
cdr3_length: 16
j_call: TRBJ1-2
clone_size: NA
d_call: NA
cdr3_aa: CASSLGGGAMSYGYTF
cdr3_nt: TGTGCCAGCAGCTTGGGGGGCGGCGCAATGAGCTATGGCTACACCTTC

v_call: TRBV4-3
cdr3_length: 16
j_call: TRBJ2-2
clone_size: NA
d_call: NA
cdr3_aa: CASSQVTGHFTGELFF
cdr3_nt: TGCGCCAGCAGCCAAGTGACGGGACACTTCACCGGGGAGCTGTTTTTT

v_call: TRBV9
cdr3_length: 14
j_call: TRBJ2-5
clone_size: NA
d_call: NA
cdr3_aa: CASSVEQGAETQYF
cdr3_nt: TGTGCCAGCAGCGTAGAGCAGGGTGCCGAGACCCAGTACTTC

v_call: TRBV30
cdr3_length: 14
j_call: TRBJ2-1
clone_size: NA
d_call: TRBD2
cdr3_aa: CATLTSGTYNEQFF
cdr3_nt: TGTGCCACCCTAACTAGCGGGACCTACAATGAGCAGTTCTTC

v_call: TRBV6-5
cdr3_length: 14
j_call: TRBJ2-2
clone_size: few
d_call: TRBD1
cdr3_aa: CASSTGDRNGELFF
cdr3_nt: TGTGCCAGCAGTACGGGGGACAGGAACGGGGAGCTGTTTTTT

v_call: TRBV6-1
cdr3_length: 12
j_call: TRBJ2-7
clone_size: few
d_call: NA
cdr3_aa: CASRPGKYEQYF
cdr3_nt: TGTGCCAGCAGACCCGGGAAATACGAGCAGTACTTC

v_call: TRBV4-1
cdr3_length: 15
j_call: TRBJ2-3
clone_size: NA
d_call: NA
cdr3_aa: CASSQELAGTDTQYF
cdr3_nt: TGCGCCAGCAGCCAAGAATTAGCGGGCACAGATACGCAGTATTTT

v_call: TRBV28
cdr3_length: 14
j_call: TRBJ2-7
clone_size: NA
d_call: TRBD1
cdr3_aa: CASRTGTATYEQYF
cdr3_nt: TGTGCCAGCAGAACTGGGACAGCGACCTACGAGCAGTACTTC

v_call: TRBV30
cdr3_length: 16
j_call: TRBJ1-5
clone_size: NA
d_call: TRBD1
cdr3_aa: CAWSQPPYRGPQPQHF
cdr3_nt: TGTGCCTGGAGCCAACCCCCTTACAGGGGCCCTCAGCCCCAGCATTTT

v_call: TRBV4-1
cdr3_length: 16
j_call: TRBJ2-3
clone_size: NA
d_call: TRBD2
cdr3_aa: CASSSPRAGASDTQYF
cdr3_nt: TGCGCCAGCAGCAGTCCCAGGGCGGGAGCATCAGATACGCAGTATTTT

v_call: TRBV29-1
cdr3_length: 14
j_call: TRBJ1-1
clone_size: NA
d_call: TRBD1
cdr3_aa: CSVEGWDSATEAFF
cdr3_nt: TGCAGCGTTGAAGGATGGGACAGTGCCACTGAAGCTTTCTTT

v_call: TRBV6-5
cdr3_length: 14
j_call: TRBJ1-2
clone_size: few
d_call: TRBD1
cdr3_aa: CASRRQGAQDGYPF
cdr3_nt: TGTGCCAGCAGGAGGCAGGGGGCGCAGGATGGCTACCCCTTC

v_call: TRBV5-1
cdr3_length: 15
j_call: TRBJ1-1
clone_size: NA
d_call: NA
cdr3_aa: CASSLTGLGLTEAFF
cdr3_nt: TGCGCCAGCAGCTTGACGGGGTTAGGGTTAACTGAAGCTTTCTTT

v_call: TRBV30
cdr3_length: 15
j_call: TRBJ1-6
clone_size: once
d_call: NA
cdr3_aa: CAWSVGGSDNSPLHF
cdr3_nt: TGTGCCTGGAGTGTGGGAGGGTCGGATAATTCACCCCTCCACTTT

v_call: TRBV5-1
cdr3_length: 18
j_call: TRBJ1-3
clone_size: NA
d_call: NA
cdr3_aa: CASSPRPWVEGEENTIYF
cdr3_nt: TGCGCCAGCAGCCCGCGCCCGTGGGTTGAAGGGGAAGAAAACACCATATATTTT

v_call: TRBV4-1
cdr3_length: 14
j_call: TRBJ2-7
clone_size: NA
d_call: TRBD1
cdr3_aa: CASSQGQGVNEQYF
cdr3_nt: TGCGCCAGCAGCCAAGGACAGGGGGTGAACGAGCAGTACTTC

v_call: TRBV28
cdr3_length: 19
j_call: TRBJ2-7
clone_size: NA
d_call: TRBD2
cdr3_aa: CASRLWTSGGPNDSYEQYF
cdr3_nt: TGTGCCAGCAGATTATGGACTAGCGGGGGGCCGAACGACTCCTACGAGCAGTACTTC

v_call: TRBV30
cdr3_length: 12
j_call: TRBJ2-7
clone_size: NA
d_call: NA
cdr3_aa: CAWSGQGTPFNF
cdr3_nt: TGTGCCTGGAGTGGGCAGGGGACCCCCTTTAACTTC

v_call: TRBV2
cdr3_length: 14
j_call: TRBJ1-4
clone_size: NA
d_call: NA
cdr3_aa: CASTLGGVGEKLFF
cdr3_nt: TGTGCCAGCACCTTGGGGGGGGTGGGGGAAAAACTGTTTTTT